The count of the clone carrying this TCR beta chain is one. This sample stems from a study of CD8 T cells in Susac syndrome. RNA, at about 0.5 to 1 ug, was reverse transcribed with random hexamers. TCRdb re-called the immunoSEQ multiplex PCR reads through MiXCR, storing one row per CDR3 protein. The table has some 160,000 distinct CDR3 sequences, about 94% seen once. The V segment lost 7 bases and the J segment 0 bases; nucleotides outside the gene matches: 19. This CDR3 region has 20 residues. Germline values: CDR1 KGHSH, CDR2 LQKENI. Sequencing input: CD4+ T cells from PBMCs. This clonotype originated in a human donor with Susac syndrome. The chain links TRBV18 to TRBJ1-2, with 11 bases that match TRBD1. The CDR3 loop is CASYGWTGGSRRLSNYGYTF. DNA of the CDR3: TGTGCCAGCTACGGCTGGACAGGGGGCTCTCGCCGTCTCTCTAACTATGGCTACACCTTC.